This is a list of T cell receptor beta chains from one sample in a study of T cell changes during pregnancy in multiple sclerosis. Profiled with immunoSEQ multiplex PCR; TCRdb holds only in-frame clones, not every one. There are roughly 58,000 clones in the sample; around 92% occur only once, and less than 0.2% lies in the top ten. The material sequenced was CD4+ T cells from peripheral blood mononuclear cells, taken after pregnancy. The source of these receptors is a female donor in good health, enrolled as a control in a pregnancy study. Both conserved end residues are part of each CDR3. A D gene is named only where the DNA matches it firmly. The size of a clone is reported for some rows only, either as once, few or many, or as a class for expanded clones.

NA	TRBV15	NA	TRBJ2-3	CATSPSPLQNTQYF	TGTGCCACCAGCCCCTCCCCGCTTCAGAATACGCAGTATTTT
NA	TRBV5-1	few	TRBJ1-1	CASSFGSEGGGAFF	TGCGCCAGCAGCTTCGGTTCGGAGGGCGGTGGAGCTTTCTTT
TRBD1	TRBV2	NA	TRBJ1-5	CASSTGWNQPQHF	TGTGCCAGCTCGACAGGGTGGAATCAGCCCCAGCATTTT
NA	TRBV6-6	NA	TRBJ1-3	CASSYPTFSGNTIYF	TGTGCCAGCAGTTACCCGACATTCTCTGGAAACACCATATATTTT
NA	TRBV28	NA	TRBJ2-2	CASSLEGLPRTGELFF	TGTGCCAGCAGTTTAGAGGGCCTCCCTCGCACCGGGGAGCTGTTTTTT
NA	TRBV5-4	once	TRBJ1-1	CASSPPGGVMAFF	TGTGCCAGCAGCCCTCCCGGGGGGGTAATGGCTTTCTTT
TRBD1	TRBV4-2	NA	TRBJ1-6	CASSQSTGGLSPLHF	TGTGCCAGCAGCCAATCGACAGGGGGCCTGTCACCCCTCCACTTT
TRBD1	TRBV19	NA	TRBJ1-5	CASNDRALKPQHF	TGTGCCAGTAACGACAGGGCCCTAAAGCCCCAGCATTTT
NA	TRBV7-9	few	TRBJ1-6	CASSPATGSYNSPLHF	TGTGCCAGCAGCCCCGCGACGGGCTCCTATAATTCACCCCTCCACTTT
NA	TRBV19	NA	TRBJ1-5	CASSVSLPRTYREKSQHF	TGTGCCAGTAGTGTCTCACTCCCCAGAACATACAGGGAAAAGTCCCAGCATTTT
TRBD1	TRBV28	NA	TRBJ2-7	CASSLVATGGYEQYF	TGTGCCAGCAGTTTAGTGGCCACAGGGGGGTACGAGCAGTACTTC
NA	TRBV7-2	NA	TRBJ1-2	CASAKGREVYGYTF	TGTGCCAGCGCGAAGGGCAGGGAGGTCTATGGCTACACCTTC
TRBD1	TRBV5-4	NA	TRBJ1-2	CASSLQTGGFGYTF	TGTGCCAGCAGCCTCCAGACAGGGGGCTTCGGCTACACCTTC
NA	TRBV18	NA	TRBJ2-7	CASSPDREQYF	TGTGCCAGCTCACCCGACAGGGAGCAGTACTTC
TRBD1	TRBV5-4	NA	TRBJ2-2	CASSSTTGLVPGELFF	TGTGCCAGCAGCTCAACGACAGGGTTGGTTCCCGGGGAGCTGTTTTTT
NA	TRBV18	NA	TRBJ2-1	CASSPRGYPYNEQFF	TGTGCCAGCTCACCCAGGGGCTACCCATACAATGAGCAGTTCTTC
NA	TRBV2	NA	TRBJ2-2	CASGIDTGELFF	TGTGCCAGCGGCATTGACACCGGGGAGCTGTTTTTT
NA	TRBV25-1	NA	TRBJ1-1	CASRLSTEAFF	TGTGCCAGCAGGTTGAGCACTGAAGCTTTCTTT
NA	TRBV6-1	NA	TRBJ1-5	CASSDARQPQHF	TGTGCCAGCAGTGACGCTAGGCAGCCCCAGCATTTT
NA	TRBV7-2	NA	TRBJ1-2	CASSHRGGLYGYTF	TGTGCCAGCAGCCACCGGGGGGGACTCTATGGCTACACCTTC
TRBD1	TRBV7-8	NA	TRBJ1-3	CASSRRGPSGNTIYF	TGTGCCAGCAGCCGCAGGGGGCCCTCTGGAAACACCATATATTTT
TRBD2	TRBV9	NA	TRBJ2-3	CASSPTSGGTDTQYF	TGTGCCAGCAGCCCTACTAGCGGGGGGACAGATACGCAGTATTTT
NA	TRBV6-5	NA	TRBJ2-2	CASKLQGGSGELFF	TGTGCCAGCAAGTTGCAGGGAGGATCCGGGGAGCTGTTTTTT
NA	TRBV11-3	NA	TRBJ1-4	CASSLINRDFPNEKLFF	TGTGCCAGCAGCTTAATTAACAGGGATTTTCCTAATGAAAAACTGTTTTTT
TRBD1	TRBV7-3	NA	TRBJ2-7	CASSTGGEQYF	TGTGCCAGCAGTACAGGGGGTGAGCAGTACTTC
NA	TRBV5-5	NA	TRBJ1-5	CASHNTGKGPQHF	TGTGCCAGCCACAATACAGGGAAGGGGCCCCAGCATTTT
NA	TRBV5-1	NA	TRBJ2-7	CASSSESRSEQYF	TGCGCCAGCAGCTCGGAGTCCCGTTCAGAGCAGTACTTC
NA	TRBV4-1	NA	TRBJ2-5	CASSQVLGAWAGGTQETQYF	TGCGCCAGCAGCCAAGTCCTCGGGGCTTGGGCAGGGGGGACACAAGAGACCCAGTACTTC
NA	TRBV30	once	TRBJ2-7	CAWSPGYEQYF	TGTGCCTGGAGTCCGGGATACGAGCAGTACTTC
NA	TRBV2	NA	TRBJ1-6	CASSEKGTSDSPLHF	TGTGCCAGCAGTGAAAAAGGGACATCGGATTCACCCCTCCACTTT
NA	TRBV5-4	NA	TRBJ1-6	CASSPRRQGRGDNSPLHF	TGTGCCAGCAGCCCGAGGAGGCAGGGGAGAGGGGATAATTCACCCCTCCACTTT
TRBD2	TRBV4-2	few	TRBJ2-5	CASSQSGEQETQYF	TGTGCCAGCAGCCAGAGCGGGGAACAAGAGACCCAGTACTTC
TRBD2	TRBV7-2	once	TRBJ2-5	CASSLKLAGGETQYF	TGTGCCAGCAGCTTAAAGCTAGCGGGGGGGGAGACCCAGTACTTC
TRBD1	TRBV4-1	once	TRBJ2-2	CASSQDQGARTGELFF	TGCGCCAGCAGCCAAGATCAGGGGGCGCGGACCGGGGAGCTGTTTTTT
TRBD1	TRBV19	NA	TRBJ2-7	CASKEDRSSYEQYF	TGTGCCAGTAAAGAGGACAGGTCGTCCTACGAGCAGTACTTC
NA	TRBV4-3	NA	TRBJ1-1	CASGRAFAMNTEAFF	TGCGCCAGCGGCCGGGCCTTCGCAATGAACACTGAAGCTTTCTTT
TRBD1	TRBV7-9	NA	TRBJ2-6	CASRPDRAGANVLTF	TGTGCCAGCAGACCCGACAGGGCTGGGGCCAACGTCCTGACTTTC
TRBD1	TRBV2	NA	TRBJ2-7	CASRLTGGIYEQYF	TGTGCCAGCAGGTTGACAGGGGGCATCTACGAGCAGTACTTC
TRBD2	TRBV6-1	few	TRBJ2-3	CASVELAGSTDTQYF	TGTGCCAGCGTCGAACTAGCGGGGAGCACAGATACGCAGTATTTT
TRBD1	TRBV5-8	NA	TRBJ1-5	CASSPWTGASNQPQHF	TGTGCCAGCAGCCCCTGGACAGGGGCCAGCAATCAGCCCCAGCATTTT
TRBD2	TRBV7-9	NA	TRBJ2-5	CASSPRRREGETQYF	TGTGCCAGCAGCCCTCGGCGGAGGGAGGGCGAGACCCAGTACTTC
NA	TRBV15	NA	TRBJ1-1	CATSREIGRGDPEAFF	TGTGCCACCAGCAGAGAAATCGGCAGGGGAGATCCTGAAGCTTTCTTT